A single sample is the source of the 24 T cell receptor beta chains below, sequenced in a study of memory CD4+ T cells and cytomegalovirus serostatus. Single viable CD3+CD4+CD8-CD45RO+ cells were sorted as the memory CD4+ T cells. The data were produced by immunoSEQ multiplex PCR, yet TCRdb's version contains in-frame clones alone and is incomplete. The data hold about 58,000 clones, with less than 85% observed a single time. The sequencing sample was made of memory CD4+ T cells from blood. The source is an adult in good health and CMV-seronegative. Some clones in this sample may be carry-over from other donors' samples.

The rearrangement uses TRBV28 and TRBJ2-7; D is unclear. Looked up from germline, CDR1 is MDHEN and CDR2 is SYDVKM. The CDR3 consists of 12 residues. Deletions cut 10 bases from V and 3 bases from J, with 13 bases between. In DNA, the CDR3 is TGTGCCACCCTAGGGCAGAGCTACGAGCAGTACTTC. It specifies CATLGQSYEQYF.

The chain uses TRBV6-5 and TRBJ2-7; a weak D match, TRBD2 (6 bases). This CDR3 is 14 amino acids long. Germline loops: CDR1 MNHEY, CDR2 SVGAGI. Trimming removed 6 bases from V and 2 bases from J, with 14 bases in between. The CDR3 sequence: CASSYGGVTYEQYF. As DNA, the CDR3 is TGTGCCAGCAGCTACGGGGGAGTGACCTACGAGCAGTACTTC.

The chain links TRBV11-2 to TRBJ2-7; 9 bases map to TRBD2. This CDR3 is 14 amino acids long. J gave up 4 bases and V 5 bases, and 6 bases lay outside the gene matches. Germline CDR1 and CDR2: SGHAT and FQNNGV. The CDR3 DNA reads TGTGCCAGCAGCCCGATAGCGGGGGCTTACGAGCAGTACTTC. Its protein product is CASSPIAGAYEQYF.

This chain links TRBV4-1 with TRBJ2-1; tentatively, D is TRBD1 or TRBD2 (6 bases each). Germline V CDR1 and CDR2: MGHRA, YSYEKL. The V end lost 0 bases, the J end lost 0 bases, and 12 bases lay between the germline ends. The CDR3 covers 17 residues. The CDR3 protein is CASSQDTGASSYNEQFF. The CDR3 DNA is TGCGCCAGCAGCCAAGATACGGGGGCGAGCTCCTACAATGAGCAGTTCTTC.

The chain has TRBV7-2 and TRBJ2-3, with TRBD2 identical over 12 bases. The CDR3 totals 14 residues. The V and J ends lost 7 bases and 4 bases, in that order; junction bases with no gene match: 3. Per germline, CDR1 SGHTA and CDR2 FQGNSA. The DNA of the CDR3 is TGTGCCAGCACCTCTAGCGGGGGGGCAGATACGCAGTATTTT. Residues: CASTSSGGADTQYF.

This chain connects TRBV4-1 to TRBJ2-1; 7 nucleotides match TRBD2. Germline trimming cut 1 base from V and 6 bases from J; bases unmatched to any gene: 6. This CDR3 is 15 amino acids long. Germline V CDR1 and CDR2: MGHRA, YSYEKL. The CDR3 protein is CASSQGEGRRNEQFF. CDR3 sequence (DNA): TGCGCCAGCAGCCAAGGGGAGGGCAGGCGCAATGAGCAGTTCTTC.

The chain uses TRBV29-1 and TRBJ2-3; D is uncertain. Germline assignment: CDR1 SQVTM and CDR2 ANQGSEA. V shed 5 bases and J shed 0 bases, with 12 bases lying between them. This CDR3 comprises 14 residues. The CDR3 coding sequence is TGCAGCGTTATTGGCGTTGCTAGCACAGATACGCAGTATTTT. Translated, it gives CSVIGVASTDTQYF.

This chain joins TRBV2 and TRBJ1-2; 9 nucleotides align to TRBD1. V was pared by 8 bases and J by 3 bases, with 4 bases of the junction left unmatched. Germline V gene data show CDR1 as SNHLY and CDR2 as FYNNEI. The CDR3 has 13 amino acids. The CDR3 DNA sequence: TGTGCCAGCTGTACAGGGGGCGACTATGGCTACACCTTC. The encoded protein is CASCTGGDYGYTF.

This clone occurred a few times. The genes are TRBV4-3 and TRBJ1-5; a possible D gene is TRBD1 (5 bases). Trimming stripped 0 bases from V and 2 bases from J, with 11 bases between. The CDR3 loop spans 16 amino acids. Germline lookup yields CDR1 LGHNA and CDR2 YSLEER. CDR3 sequence reads: CASSQDWGRGNQPQHF. The CDR3, as DNA: TGCGCCAGCAGCCAAGATTGGGGGAGGGGCAATCAGCCCCAGCATTTT.

J is TRBJ1-1 and V is TRBV7-3, with D possibly TRBD1 on 6 matching bases. Germline V lookup: CDR1 SGHTA, CDR2 FQGTGA. Trimming left V 2 bases short and J 4 bases short, with 11 bases between. The CDR3 has 14 residues. The CDR3 here is CASSLVRGSTEAFF. The CDR3 coding sequence is TGTGCCAGCAGCTTAGTCAGGGGCAGCACTGAAGCTTTCTTT.

The chain uses TRBV7-2 and TRBJ2-3; 11 bases match TRBD2. Trimming cost V 1 base and J 4 bases; bases outside gene matches: 1. The germline V gene encodes CDR1 SGHTA and CDR2 FQGNSA. The length of the CDR3 is 15 residues. The CDR3 loop reads CASSLGLAGSDTQYF. For the CDR3, the DNA is TGTGCCAGCAGCTTAGGACTAGCGGGATCAGATACGCAGTATTTT.

V gene TRBV30 combines with J gene TRBJ2-2; no reliable D call. Germline CDR1 and CDR2: GTSNPN and SVGIG (reference sequence). CDR3 length: 15 amino acids. The V end was cut by 0 bases, the J end by 7 bases, with 15 bases between. This CDR3 is CAWSVIWQSGGELFF. The CDR3 DNA is TGTGCCTGGAGTGTAATTTGGCAGTCCGGCGGGGAGCTGTTTTTT. The variable domain in full, with the rest retrieved from reference TRBV30 and TRBJ2-2, is SQTIHQWPATLVQPVGSPLSLECTVEGTSNPNLYWYRQAAGRGLQLLFYSVGIGQISSEVPQNLSASRPQDRQFILSSKKLLLSDSGFYLCAWSVIWQSGGELFFGEGSRLTVL.

The CDR3 DNA sequence: TGTGCCAGCAGCCTCGGGCATCAGCCCCAGCATTTT. This sequence encodes CASSLGHQPQHF. V is TRBV28 and J is TRBJ1-5; D is undetermined. Germline assignment: CDR1 MDHEN and CDR2 SYDVKM. The length of the CDR3 is 12 residues. Trimming shortened V by 6 bases and J by 5 bases, and 8 bases separated the two germline ends.

The rearrangement uses TRBV5-6 and TRBJ1-5; no clear D gene. The CDR3 totals 14 residues. Trimming removed 4 bases from V and 2 bases from J, with 10 bases in between. CDR1 and CDR2 from the germline V gene are SGHDT and YYEEEE. The CDR3 region is CASSRIFGNQPQHF. For the CDR3, the DNA is TGTGCCAGCAGCCGCATCTTTGGCAATCAGCCCCAGCATTTT.

This chain uses TRBV7-9 with TRBJ2-3; TRBD2 matches at 11 bases. The germline V gene encodes CDR1 SEHNR and CDR2 FQNEAQ (reference sequence). The CDR3 covers 16 residues. The J segment lost 2 bases and the V segment lost 5 bases, leaving 6 bases of the junction unmatched. The CDR3, as DNA: TGTGCCAGCAGCCCCCGGACTAGCGGGTTCACAGATACGCAGTATTTT. Translated: CASSPRTSGFTDTQYF.

The chain uses TRBV4-1 and TRBJ2-7; D remains unclear. The CDR3 sequence is 15 residues long. Trimming removed 4 bases at V and 2 bases at J, with 15 bases between. Germline V gene lookup returns CDR1 MGHRA and CDR2 YSYEKL. CDR3 bases: TGCGCCAGCAGCCCCCAGGTCTTTAGGGCCTACGAGCAGTACTTC. Translated, it gives CASSPQVFRAYEQYF.

The CDR3, as DNA: TGTGCCAGCAGCTTAGATCGGGATTCACCCCTCCACTTT. Its translation is CASSLDRDSPLHF. This rearrangement joins TRBV7-8 to TRBJ1-6, with D hard to call. CDR3 length: 13 residues. Trimming cost V 1 base and J 8 bases, with 6 bases left between them. The germline V gene encodes CDR1 SGHVS and CDR2 FQNEAQ.

This clone has more than one count but fewer than ten. This chain uses TRBV11-3 with TRBJ2-7, with no clear D. V was cut by 3 bases and J by 2 bases, with 8 bases left in between. Germline V gene data show CDR1 as SGHNT and CDR2 as YENEEA. This CDR3 has 13 amino acids. The CDR3 reads CASSFGPTYEQYF. Written as DNA, the CDR3 is TGTGCCAGCAGCTTCGGCCCAACCTACGAGCAGTACTTC. Full variable domain (rest looked up from reference TRBV11-3 and TRBJ2-7): EAGVVQSPRYKIIEKKQPVAFWCNPISGHNTLYWYLQNLGQGPELLIRYENEEAVDDSQLPKDRFSAERLKGVDSTLKIQPAELGDSAVYLCASSFGPTYEQYFGPGTRLTVT.

The chain combines TRBV4-2 with TRBJ1-1; no reliable D call. V shed 0 bases and J shed 1 base, with 12 bases lying between them. Germline-derived CDR1 and CDR2 are LGHNA and YNFKEQ. The CDR3 runs to 16 residues. The CDR3, as DNA: TGTGCCAGCAGCCAAGAATTCAGGCAGACGAACACTGAAGCTTTCTTT. It specifies CASSQEFRQTNTEAFF.

The V gene is TRBV7-9, the J gene TRBJ2-2; 14 nucleotides align to TRBD2. The ends lost 5 bases at V and 4 bases at J; junction bases unmatched: 6. CDR3 length: 17 amino acids. Per germline, CDR1 SEHNR and CDR2 FQNEAQ (reference sequence). The CDR3: CASSRGLAGGVTGELFF. The CDR3 DNA reads as TGTGCCAGCAGCAGAGGACTAGCGGGAGGCGTCACCGGGGAGCTGTTTTTT.

This sequence joins TRBV28 and TRBJ1-1; TRBD1 matches 11 bases. The CDR3 extends over 16 amino acids. V was clipped by 6 bases and J by 5 bases; unmatched bases: 11. Germline assignment: CDR1 MDHEN and CDR2 SYDVKM. The CDR3 DNA follows: TGTGCCAGCAGAGGCACGGACAGGGGGCGGAATACTGAAGCTTTCTTT. Translation gives CASRGTDRGRNTEAFF.

The chain combines TRBV4-2 with TRBJ1-5; D uncertain. CDR3 size: 15 residues. In germline, CDR1 is LGHNA, CDR2 YNFKEQ. V was clipped by 0 bases and J by 2 bases, with 8 bases between them. The CDR3: CASSQETVGNQPQHF. In DNA form, the CDR3 reads TGTGCCAGCAGCCAAGAGACGGTGGGCAATCAGCCCCAGCATTTT.

This rearrangement joins TRBV5-4 to TRBJ2-1, with unresolved D. Germline V gene sequence: CDR1 SGHNT, CDR2 YYREEE (reference sequence). The CDR3 extends over 10 amino acids. Trimming removed 7 bases at V and 7 bases at J, with 6 bases between. CDR3 bases: TGTGCCAGCGGTACGAATGAGCAGTTCTTC. This gives the protein CASGTNEQFF.

The chain combines TRBV4-2 with TRBJ1-4, with a weak D call TRBD1 (6 bases). Germline V gene data show CDR1 as LGHNA and CDR2 as YNFKEQ. Trimming removed 4 bases at V and 0 bases at J, with 15 bases between. The length of the CDR3 is 17 residues. This chain's CDR3 is CASSLQGRGTTNEKLFF. Written as DNA, the CDR3 is TGTGCCAGCAGCCTACAGGGAAGGGGAACAACTAATGAAAAACTGTTTTTT.